This T cell receptor beta chain appears in the sequencing data of a study of monozygotic twins with inflammatory bowel disease. TCRdb reprocessed the 5' RACE reads, with one entry per CDR3 protein and no DNA. Its listing shows 330,000 or so distinct CDR3 sequences. This CDR3 has 16 residues. The sequenced material came from blood. The gene calls are TRBV12-2 and TRBJ1-2; TCRdb gives TRBD1 as the D gene, but with no DNA this cannot be confirmed. TRBV12-2 is marked as a pseudogene. This receptor was obtained from a human donor with ulcerative colitis or Crohn's disease, or a healthy co-twin of an affected twin (not recorded which). CDR3 loop: CASRLFRDPHNYGYTF.